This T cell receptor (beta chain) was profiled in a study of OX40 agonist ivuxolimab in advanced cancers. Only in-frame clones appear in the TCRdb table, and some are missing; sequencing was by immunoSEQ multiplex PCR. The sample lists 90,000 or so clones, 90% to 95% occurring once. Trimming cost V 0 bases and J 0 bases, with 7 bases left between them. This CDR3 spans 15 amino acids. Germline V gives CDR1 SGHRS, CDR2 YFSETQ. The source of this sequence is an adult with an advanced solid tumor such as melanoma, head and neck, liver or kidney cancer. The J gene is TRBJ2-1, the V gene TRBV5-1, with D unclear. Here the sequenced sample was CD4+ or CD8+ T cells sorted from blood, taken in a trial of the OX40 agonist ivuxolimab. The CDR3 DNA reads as TGCGCCAGCAGCTTGGAATTTGGCTCCTACAATGAGCAGTTCTTC. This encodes CASSLEFGSYNEQFF.